The T cell receptor (beta chain) described here comes from a study of blood T cells in healthy people across ages. The second PCR ran about 7 to 12 cycles with a sample-barcoded 5' primer and J-beta primers. TCRdb reprocessed the 5' RACE reads with MiXCR, giving one entry per CDR3 protein. This sample yields 1.5 million to 2 million distinct CDR3 sequences, of which roughly 30% are seen a single time; approximately 10% belongs to the top ten. CDR1 and CDR2 from the germline V gene are DFQATT and SNEGSKA (reference sequence). The CDR3 runs 17 residues. V lost 5 bases and J 4 bases, leaving 26 bases between the germline ends. This clonotype was picked up a small number of times.

This clonotype was sampled from a woman aged 25 to 39 in good health. Input material: blood. The gene calls are TRBV20-1 and TRBJ1-2; possible D gene TRBD1, 6 bases. CDR3 loop: CSAQTNRVRGGIYGYTF. The CDR3, as DNA: TGCAGTGCTCAGACAAACAGGGTCCGGGGAGGTATCTATGGCTACACCTTC.